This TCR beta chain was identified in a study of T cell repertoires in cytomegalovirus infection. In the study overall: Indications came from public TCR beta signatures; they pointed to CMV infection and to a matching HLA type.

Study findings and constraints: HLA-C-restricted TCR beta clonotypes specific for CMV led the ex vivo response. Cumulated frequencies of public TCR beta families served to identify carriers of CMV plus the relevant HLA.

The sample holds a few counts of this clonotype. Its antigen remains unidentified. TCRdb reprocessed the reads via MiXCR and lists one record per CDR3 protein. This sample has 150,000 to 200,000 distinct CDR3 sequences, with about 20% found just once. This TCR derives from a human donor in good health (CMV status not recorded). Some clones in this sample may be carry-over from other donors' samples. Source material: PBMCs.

CDR3 loop: CASSLFGGGLDNEQFF. CDR3 DNA: TGTGCCAGCAGCTTATTTGGGGGCGGCCTGGACAATGAGCAGTTCTTC. The chain carries TRBV7-6 and TRBJ2-1; TRBD1 is a possible D gene (6 bases). Germline CDR1 reads SGHVS; CDR2 reads FNYEAQ. V was shortened by 2 bases and J by 5 bases, with 16 bases between the two germline ends. CDR3 size: 16 residues.